This T cell receptor (beta chain) was profiled in a study of T-cell reconstitution after alpha-beta-depleted transplantation in children. The germline CDR1 and CDR2 sequences are LGHNA and YNFKEQ. Germline trimming cut 0 bases from V and 9 bases from J; bases unmatched to any gene: 5. This CDR3 spans 16 amino acids. Unique molecular identifiers were incorporated when the TCRbeta library was constructed. TCRdb re-called the PCR reads through MiXCR, storing one row per CDR3 protein. The top ten clones hold 43% of a sample with fewer than 250,000 distinct CDR3 sequences, about 15% of them seen once. This receptor was taken from a male patient between 2 and 10 years old who had a stem cell transplant for acute lymphoblastic leukemia, so the T cells may come from the graft donor. The genes are TRBV4-2 and TRBJ1-6; TRBD1 aligns across 10 bases. Sequenced material: PBMCs, mostly from graft donor cells, taken 360 days after TCRalphabeta/CD19-depleted stem cell transplant. CDR3 sequence: CASSQDPGTGVSPLHF. CDR3 in DNA: TGTGCCAGCAGCCAAGATCCAGGGACAGGGGTTTCACCCCTCCACTTT.